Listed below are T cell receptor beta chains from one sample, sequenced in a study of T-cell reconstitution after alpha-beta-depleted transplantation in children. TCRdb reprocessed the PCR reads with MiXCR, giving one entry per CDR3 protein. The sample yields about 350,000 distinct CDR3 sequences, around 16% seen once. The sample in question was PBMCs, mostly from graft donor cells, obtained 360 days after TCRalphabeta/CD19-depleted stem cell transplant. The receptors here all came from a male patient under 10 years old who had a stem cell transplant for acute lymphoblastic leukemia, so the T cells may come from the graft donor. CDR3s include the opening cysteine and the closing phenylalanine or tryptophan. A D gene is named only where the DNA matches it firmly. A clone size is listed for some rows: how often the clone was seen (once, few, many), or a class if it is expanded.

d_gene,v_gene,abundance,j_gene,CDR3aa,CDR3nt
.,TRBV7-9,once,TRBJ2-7,CASSPPIPGRRDEQYF,TGTGCCAGCAGCCCCCCCATTCCAGGGAGAAGGGACGAGCAGTACTTC
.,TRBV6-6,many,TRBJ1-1,CASRHKEAFF,TGTGCCAGCAGACACAAAGAAGCTTTCTTT
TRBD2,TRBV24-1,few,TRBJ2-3,CATSALAGAADTQYF,TGTGCCACCAGTGCGCTAGCGGGAGCGGCGGATACGCAGTATTTT
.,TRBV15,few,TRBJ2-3,CATSRALSQDTQYF,TGTGCCACCAGCAGAGCCCTTAGTCAAGATACGCAGTATTTT
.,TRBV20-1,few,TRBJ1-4,CSARSVRARDEKLFF,TGCAGTGCTAGATCTGTTAGGGCCCGAGATGAAAAACTGTTTTTT
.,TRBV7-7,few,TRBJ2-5,CASSLTGTPETQYF,TGTGCTAGCAGTCTTACCGGGACCCCTGAGACCCAGTACTTC
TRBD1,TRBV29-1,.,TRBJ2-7,CSAADRALYEQYF,TGCAGCGCCGCGGACAGGGCCCTTTACGAGCAGTACTTC
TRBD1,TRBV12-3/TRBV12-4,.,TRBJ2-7,CASSSQGAGEQYF,TGTGCCAGCAGTTCCCAGGGGGCAGGCGAGCAGTACTTC
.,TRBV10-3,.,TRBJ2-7,CAISRVAYEQYF,TGTGCCATCAGCAGGGTGGCCTACGAGCAGTACTTC
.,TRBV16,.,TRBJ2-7,CASSQSRGSYEQYF,TGTGCCAGCAGCCAATCGCGGGGTTCCTACGAGCAGTACTTC
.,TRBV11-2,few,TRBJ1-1,CASNPRGDASTEAFF,TGTGCCAGCAACCCCCGGGGGGATGCGAGCACTGAAGCTTTCTTT
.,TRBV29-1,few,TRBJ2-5,CSVEEARGTQYF,TGCAGCGTTGAAGAGGCGAGGGGAACCCAGTACTTC
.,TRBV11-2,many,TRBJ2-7,CASSLAGPSYEQYF,TGTGCCAGCAGCTTAGCGGGTCCGTCCTACGAGCAGTACTTC
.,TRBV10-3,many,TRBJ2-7,CAISESPWAGEHEQYF,TGTGCCATCAGTGAGTCACCCTGGGCAGGGGAGCACGAGCAGTACTTC
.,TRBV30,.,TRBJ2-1,CAWSDSEQFF,TGTGCCTGGAGTGACTCGGAGCAGTTCTTC
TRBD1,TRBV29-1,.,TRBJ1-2,CSVEDGTRQGHGYTF,TGCAGCGTTGAAGATGGCACGAGACAGGGGCATGGCTACACCTTC
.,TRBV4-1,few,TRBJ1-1,CASSQVAWANTEAFF,TGCGCCAGCAGCCAAGTGGCCTGGGCGAACACTGAAGCTTTCTTT
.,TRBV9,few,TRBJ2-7,CASSIGSSSYEQYF,TGTGCCAGCAGCATCGGGTCTAGCTCCTACGAGCAGTACTTC
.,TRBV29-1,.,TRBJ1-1,CSVPQWVSNGYTEAFF,TGCAGCGTCCCTCAGTGGGTTTCTAATGGGTACACTGAAGCTTTCTTT
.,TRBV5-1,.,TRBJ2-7,CASSFSLTDGEQYF,TGCGCCAGCAGCTTTTCCCTTACCGACGGCGAGCAGTACTTC
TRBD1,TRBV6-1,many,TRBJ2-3,CATETGLTDTQYF,TGTGCCACCGAGACAGGGTTAACAGATACGCAGTATTTT
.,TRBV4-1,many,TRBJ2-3,CASSQDRGVTGDTQYF,TGCGCCAGCAGCCAAGATCGAGGTGTCACAGGAGATACGCAGTATTTT
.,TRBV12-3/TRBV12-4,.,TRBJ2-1,CASSLLVEQFF,TGTGCCAGCAGTTTACTAGTTGAGCAGTTCTTC
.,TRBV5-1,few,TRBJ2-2,CASSLFPSSGELFF,TGCGCCAGCAGCTTGTTTCCCAGTTCCGGGGAGCTGTTTTTT
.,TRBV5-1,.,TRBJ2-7,CASSSPTGPVYEQYF,TGCGCCAGCAGCTCTCCGACGGGGCCGGTCTACGAGCAGTACTTC
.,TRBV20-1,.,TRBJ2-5,CSARTTVGETQYF,TGCAGTGCTAGAACGACGGTAGGGGAGACCCAGTACTTC
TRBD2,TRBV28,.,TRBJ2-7,CASSFGSSGRNEQYF,TGTGCCAGCAGTTTCGGGTCTAGCGGGAGGAACGAGCAGTACTTC
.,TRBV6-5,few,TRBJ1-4,CASRYIATNEKLFF,TGTGCCAGCAGATACATTGCAACTAATGAAAAACTGTTTTTT
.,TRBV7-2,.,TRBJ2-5,CASSFLFQGRETQYF,TGTGCCAGCAGCTTTCTCTTCCAGGGTCGGGAGACCCAGTACTTC
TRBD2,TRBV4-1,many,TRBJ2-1,CASSQESSGRTYSYNEQFF,TGCGCCAGCAGCCAAGAGTCCAGCGGGAGGACTTACTCCTACAATGAGCAGTTCTTC
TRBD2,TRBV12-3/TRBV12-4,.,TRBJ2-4,CASSPERGAAKNIQYF,TGTGCCAGCAGCCCGGAGCGGGGCGCCGCCAAAAACATTCAGTACTTC
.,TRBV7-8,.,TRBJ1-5,CASSLERRMNQPQHF,TGTGCCAGCAGCTTAGAACGACGGATGAATCAGCCCCAGCATTTT
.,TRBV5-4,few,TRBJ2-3,CASSLDPVATDTQYF,TGTGCCAGCAGCTTGGACCCGGTAGCCACAGATACGCAGTATTTT
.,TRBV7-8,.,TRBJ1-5,CASSLADNQPQHF,TGTGCCAGCAGCTTGGCAGACAATCAGCCCCAGCATTTT
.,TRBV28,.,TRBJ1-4,CASSLWKGLNEKLFF,TGTGCCAGCAGTTTATGGAAAGGGCTTAATGAAAAACTGTTTTTT
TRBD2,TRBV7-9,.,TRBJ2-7,CASSSSGKGEQYF,TGTGCCAGCAGCTCCAGCGGGAAAGGCGAGCAGTACTTC
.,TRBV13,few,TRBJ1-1,CASSTGWGGHTEAFF,TGTGCCAGCAGCACCGGCTGGGGGGGGCACACTGAAGCTTTCTTT
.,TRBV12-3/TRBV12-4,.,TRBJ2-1,CASSRTGTLVFNEQFF,TGTGCCAGCAGCCGAACCGGGACTCTAGTTTTCAATGAGCAGTTCTTC
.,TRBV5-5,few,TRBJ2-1,CASSLERRGLSSYNEQFF,TGTGCCAGCAGCTTGGAACGGCGCGGGCTGAGCTCCTACAATGAGCAGTTCTTC
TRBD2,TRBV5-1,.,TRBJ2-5,CASSKGLAGQETQYF,TGCGCCAGCAGCAAGGGACTAGCTGGCCAAGAGACCCAGTACTTC
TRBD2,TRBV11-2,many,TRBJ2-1,CASSQILAGASYNEQFF,TGTGCCAGCAGCCAGATACTAGCGGGAGCCTCCTACAATGAGCAGTTCTTC
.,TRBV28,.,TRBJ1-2,CASSSPGRTYGYTF,TGTGCCAGCTCATCCCCGGGCAGAACCTATGGCTACACCTTC
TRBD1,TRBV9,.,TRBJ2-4,CASSASTGKDIQYF,TGTGCCAGCAGCGCGTCGACAGGGAAGGACATTCAGTACTTC
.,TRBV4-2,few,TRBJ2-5,CASSQNREVAQYF,TGTGCCAGCAGCCAGAACAGGGAAGTGGCCCAGTACTTC
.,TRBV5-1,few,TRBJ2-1,CASREMHEQFF,TGCGCCAGTAGGGAGATGCATGAGCAGTTCTTC
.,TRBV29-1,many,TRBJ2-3,CSVSPNIISDTQYF,TGCAGCGTTAGTCCGAATATTATATCAGATACGCAGTATTTT
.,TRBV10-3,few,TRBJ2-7,CAISESFGVQLPYEQYF,TGTGCCATCAGTGAGTCATTCGGGGTCCAACTACCATACGAGCAGTACTTC
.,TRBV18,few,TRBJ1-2,CASSPIEDNYGYTF,TGTGCCAGCTCACCGATCGAGGACAACTATGGCTACACCTTC
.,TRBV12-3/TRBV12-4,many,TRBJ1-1,CASSFGVFNTEAFF,TGTGCCAGCAGTTTTGGCGTGTTCAACACTGAAGCTTTCTTT